The 17 T cell receptor beta chains below come from one sample, sequenced in a study of cytomegalovirus exposure and HLA in healthy donors. The PCR was carried out with 60 Vbeta primers and 13 Jbeta primers. Libraries were prepared by immunoSEQ multiplex PCR; TCRdb keeps only in-frame clonotypes and omits some of them. Of more than 90,000 clones in the sample, around 82% were seen once. The sample was PBMCs. These receptor sequences come from a woman in her sixties in good health and CMV-seronegative.

The chain uses TRBV6-1 and TRBJ2-3; 8 bases match TRBD2. This CDR3 spans 17 amino acids. Germline V CDR1 and CDR2: MNHNS, SASEGT. The V gene end was trimmed by 4 bases and the J gene end by 6 bases; junction bases not matched to a gene: 15. The CDR3 coding sequence is TGTGCCAGCAGTGCCTCGAAAGCGGGGGCCCCCGGGGATACGCAGTATTTT. Translation: CASSASKAGAPGDTQYF.

The chain links TRBV25-1 to TRBJ1-1; TRBD1 agrees at 7 bases. The V segment lost 4 bases and the J segment 4 bases; nucleotides outside the gene matches: 6. CDR3 length: 14 amino acids. Germline CDR1 and CDR2: MGHDK and SYGVNS. DNA of the CDR3: TGTGCCAGCAGTGGGTGGACAGGTGGCACTGAAGCTTTCTTT. As protein: CASSGWTGGTEAFF.

This clone was detected only a few times. The chain employs TRBV4-1 and TRBJ2-1; the D gene is possibly TRBD2 (6 bases). In germline, CDR1 is MGHRA, CDR2 YSYEKL. The CDR3 is made up of 13 amino acids. V was shortened by 3 bases and J by 9 bases, with 12 bases between the two germline ends. CDR3 coding DNA: TGCGCCAGCAGCCAGGGACTCGGGGGTGAGCAGTTCTTC. Its protein is CASSQGLGGEQFF.

This chain connects TRBV28 to TRBJ1-1, with D possibly being TRBD1 (6 bases). The CDR3 loop spans 14 amino acids. The V end lost 6 bases, the J end lost 0 bases, and 11 bases lay between the germline ends. Germline loops: CDR1 MDHEN, CDR2 SYDVKM. In nucleotides, the CDR3 is TGTGCCAGCAGGAGACAGGATTTGAACACTGAAGCTTTCTTT. Protein sequence: CASRRQDLNTEAFF.

The V call is TRBV7-2, the J call TRBJ2-1; TRBD2 matches at 11 bases. This CDR3 contains 16 residues. Germline CDR1 and CDR2: SGHTA and FQGNSA. The V and J ends lost 2 bases and 7 bases, in that order; junction bases with no gene match: 7. The CDR3 protein is CASSLFPGTSGNEQFF. The DNA of the CDR3 is TGTGCCAGCAGCTTATTCCCCGGGACTAGCGGTAATGAGCAGTTCTTC.

The chain's CDR3 is CARGNDRGGNTGELFF. The CDR3 DNA reads as TGTGCCAGAGGGAACGACAGGGGAGGAAACACCGGGGAGCTGTTTTTT. This chain uses TRBV5-3 with TRBJ2-2; 8 bases are shared with TRBD1. TRBV5-3 is designated an ORF whose function remains uncertain. CDR3 length: 16 residues. The junction had 10 bases not matched to a gene; V was cut back by 7 bases and J by 2 bases.

The chain has TRBV14 and TRBJ1-1, with D hard to call. Germline-derived CDR1 and CDR2 are SGHDN and FVKESK. V was pared by 1 base and J by 1 base, with 13 bases between. The CDR3 consists of 16 residues. CDR3 DNA sequence: TGTGCCAGCAGCCAAGGGTTGGGTCGGGGGAACACTGAAGCTTTCTTT. It encodes CASSQGLGRGNTEAFF.

This sequence joins TRBV7-9 and TRBJ2-7; a weak D match, TRBD2 (5 bases). Germline CDR1 and CDR2: SEHNR and FQNEAQ (reference sequence). This CDR3 has 15 amino acids. The V end was cut by 2 bases, the J end by 6 bases, with 17 bases between. The CDR3, as DNA: TGTGCCAGCAGCTTATCACCGGGCCTAGCCCCCGAGCAGTACTTC. Amino acid sequence: CASSLSPGLAPEQYF.

As concerns this clone: An end of the junction does not agree with germline; a read error may underlie this. V is TRBV10-2 and J is TRBJ2-3; 11 nucleotides match TRBD2. This CDR3 contains 15 residues. Looked up from germline, CDR1 is WSHSY and CDR2 is SAAADI. The DNA of the CDR3 is TGCGCCAGAAGTGAAACACTAGCGGGGGTGGATACGCAGTATTTT. Amino acids: CARSETLAGVDTQYF.

This chain joins TRBV5-1 and TRBJ1-1; 9 bases align to TRBD1. V lost 0 bases, J lost 7 bases, and 7 bases stayed unmatched. Germline V gives CDR1 SGHRS, CDR2 YFSETQ. CDR3 length: 15 residues. The CDR3 sequence: CASSLGQGEIGEAFF. In nucleotides, the CDR3 is TGCGCCAGCAGCTTGGGACAGGGGGAAATAGGTGAAGCTTTCTTT.

The chain is built from TRBV25-1 and TRBJ2-4; 9 nucleotides agree with TRBD1. V dropped 4 bases and J dropped 2; count of bases not matched to a gene: 9. The V gene's germline CDR1 is MGHDK and CDR2 SYGVNS. The CDR3 consists of 17 residues. The CDR3 nucleotides are TGTGCCAGCAGTGGGAGCGGACAGGGGTATTCCAAAAACATTCAGTACTTC. Translating gives CASSGSGQGYSKNIQYF.

The genes are TRBV5-1 and TRBJ1-1; D ambiguous. Trimming pared 4 bases from V and 5 bases from J, leaving 9 bases between. This CDR3 spans 12 amino acids. The V gene's germline CDR1 is SGHRS and CDR2 YFSETQ. The CDR3 nucleotides read TGCGCCAGCAGCCCCCCGGGAACTGAAGCTTTCTTT. Residues: CASSPPGTEAFF.

This clone occurred once. V gene TRBV2 combines with J gene TRBJ2-2, with 8 bases that match TRBD2. The CDR3 spans 16 residues. Germline trimming cut 4 bases from V and 1 base from J; bases unmatched to any gene: 5. CDR1 and CDR2 (germline): SNHLY, FYNNEI. CDR3 loop: CASSVDLAGNTGELFF. DNA of the CDR3: TGTGCCAGCAGTGTCGATCTAGCGGGGAACACCGGGGAGCTGTTTTTT.

The chain is built from TRBV6-1 and TRBJ2-5; 7 nucleotides match TRBD1. Germline-derived CDR1 and CDR2 are MNHNS and SASEGT. There are 15 residues in the CDR3. Unmatched junction bases numbered 12, after V lost 6 bases and J lost 5 bases. The CDR3 coding sequence is TGTGCCAGCAGGGGAACCTCGGACAGGTGGGAGACCCAGTACTTC. Protein product: CASRGTSDRWETQYF.

Note on this clone: Other DNA sequences in the sample encode the same CDR3. The rearrangement links TRBV5-1 to TRBJ2-3; 8 bases are a match to TRBD2. The CDR3 is 17 residues long. Per the germline V gene, CDR1 is SGHRS and CDR2 is YFSETQ. With V trimmed by 4 bases and J by 0 bases, 10 bases remained unmatched. Here the CDR3 reads CASSPSAGGASTDTQYF. CDR3 DNA sequence: TGCGCCAGCAGCCCCTCGGCGGGGGGTGCTAGCACAGATACGCAGTATTTT.

This clone was recorded only once. The V call is TRBV27, the J call TRBJ2-3; 7 positions match TRBD2. The V segment lost 3 bases and the J segment 2 bases; nucleotides outside the gene matches: 5. The germline V gene encodes CDR1 MNHEY and CDR2 SMNVEV (reference sequence). The CDR3 is made up of 15 amino acids. The chain's CDR3 is CASSFGGSNTDTQYF. The DNA for the CDR3 is TGTGCCAGCAGTTTTGGCGGGAGTAACACAGATACGCAGTATTTT.

The chain employs TRBV18 and TRBJ2-1, with D unresolved. Germline V CDR1 and CDR2: KGHSH, LQKENI. Deletions cut 3 bases from V and 4 bases from J, with 13 bases between. The CDR3 runs to 15 residues. CDR3 in amino acids: CASSPLEVRYNEQFF. The CDR3 region has the DNA TGTGCCAGCTCACCCTTAGAAGTTCGGTACAATGAGCAGTTCTTC.